A single sample is the source of the 5 T cell receptor beta chains below, sequenced in a study of naive and memory T cell subsets. The SP2 primer and nested alpha and beta constant region primers amplified ligated cDNA in four rounds. Each CDR3 protein gets one entry after TCRdb re-called the UMI-ligation and nested PCR reads with MiXCR. The data contain around 35,000 distinct CDR3 sequences, approximately 10% of them seen just once; the ten biggest clones take up approximately 4.1%. The sample's treatment: skin biopsy from PPD injection site in Mantoux-positive individual. The library had UMIs added by 3' ligation of an oligonucleotide to TCR cDNA. The material was skin, obtained from a tuberculin skin test site. These receptors came from an adult in good health.

This chain links TRBV19 with TRBJ2-3, with 7 bases aligning to TRBD1. CDR1 is LNHDA and CDR2 is SQIVND in the germline V gene (reference sequence). V lost 4 bases, J lost 2 bases, and 9 bases stayed unmatched. The CDR3 has 16 amino acids. As DNA, the CDR3 is TGTGCCAGTAGTACTGGGTTAAGGGGGCCCACAGATACGCAGTATTTT. Translation gives CASSTGLRGPTDTQYF.

This clonotype was counted many times. This chain uses TRBV4-2 with TRBJ2-1; 7 nucleotides align to TRBD2. V dropped 0 bases and J dropped 7; count of bases not matched to a gene: 12. From germline, CDR1 is LGHNA and CDR2 YNFKEQ. The CDR3 totals 17 residues. As DNA, the CDR3 is TGTGCCAGCAGCCAAGATCCATGGGGAGGGCCTGGAAATGAGCAGTTCTTC. Its translation is CASSQDPWGGPGNEQFF.

The table lists this clonotype with many counts. This chain connects TRBV28 to TRBJ2-7; no clear D. CDR3 length equals 11 residues. In germline, CDR1 is MDHEN, CDR2 SYDVKM. The V end lost 4 bases, the J end lost 3 bases, and 4 bases lay between the germline ends. The CDR3 spells CASSSVYEQYF. CDR3 nucleotides: TGTGCCAGCAGTTCCGTCTACGAGCAGTACTTC.

The DNA of the CDR3 is TGTGCCAGCAGCTTGTCTGGGATCGGCAATCAGCCCCAGCATTTT. Its protein product is CASSLSGIGNQPQHF. The chain combines TRBV5-6 with TRBJ1-5; D not certain. Germline CDR1 reads SGHDT; CDR2 reads YYEEEE. V was trimmed by 1 base and J by 2 bases, leaving 10 bases between them. The length of the CDR3 is 15 residues.

This clonotype was counted ten times or more. This chain connects TRBV12-5 to TRBJ2-5; no clear D gene. This CDR3 region has 11 residues. CDR1 is LGHNT and CDR2 is FRNRAP in the germline V gene. V was pared by 5 bases and J by 4 bases, with 5 bases between. In nucleotides, the CDR3 is TGTGCTAGTGGTACCTTAGAGACCCAGTACTTC. Translation: CASGTLETQYF.